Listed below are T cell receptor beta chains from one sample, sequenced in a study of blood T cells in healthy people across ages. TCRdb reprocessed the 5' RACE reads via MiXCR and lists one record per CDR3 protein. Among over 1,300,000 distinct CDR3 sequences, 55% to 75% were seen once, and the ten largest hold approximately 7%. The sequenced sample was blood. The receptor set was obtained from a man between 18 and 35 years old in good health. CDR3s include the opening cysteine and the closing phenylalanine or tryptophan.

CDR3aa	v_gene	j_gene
CASSSGHSTRGQETQYF	TRBV12-3/TRBV12-4	TRBJ2-5
CASSSGVETDTQYF	TRBV11-3	TRBJ2-3
CASSNRHGNTEAFF	TRBV6-2/TRBV6-3	TRBJ1-1
CSARSGQSYQPQHF	TRBV20-1	TRBJ1-5
CASSFPLGEQFF	TRBV27	TRBJ2-1
CASSLASTGPAQYF	TRBV7-9	TRBJ2-5
CASRQQDRGGHEQYF	TRBV4-1	TRBJ2-7
CASSLRDRVSGEQYF	TRBV21-1	TRBJ2-7
CASSQPLAPEQFF	TRBV3-1	TRBJ2-1
CASSGGLYEQYF	TRBV25-1	TRBJ2-7
CSARVPVAGDRTQYF	TRBV20-1	TRBJ2-5
CASSYSGQPSREQFF	TRBV6-5	TRBJ2-1
CASSRTNGLTGFADTQYF	TRBV6-1	TRBJ2-3
CASSLGRGLSYEQYF	TRBV12-3/TRBV12-4	TRBJ2-7
CSAPDPNRGETQYF	TRBV20-1	TRBJ2-5
CASSLDGPSYEQYF	TRBV27	TRBJ2-7
CASSLTGESGYTF	TRBV7-9	TRBJ1-2
CASSVDAGGRTDTQYF	TRBV9	TRBJ2-3
CASSQEPAGTSYNEQFF	TRBV4-1	TRBJ2-1
CSASTAGTEQFF	TRBV20-1	TRBJ2-1
CASSHRDSNEQFF	TRBV4-1	TRBJ2-1
CAIKGDEQFF	TRBV10-3	TRBJ2-1